This T cell receptor beta chain was sequenced for a study of Ad26.COV2.S vaccination and SARS-CoV-2 variants. Study results and caveats: Total T cell responses may have been underestimated by the TCR breadth and depth analyses.

V was trimmed by 10 bases and J by 9 bases, leaving 13 bases between them. The CDR3 is made up of 11 amino acids. Concerning this clone: Antigen: not known.

The treatment is: some 19 received Ad26.COV2.S at low or high dose, single or two shots; about 5 received placebo; per-sample allocation not given. Each sample was drawn 63 days after the first injection (of vaccine or placebo). Expression of Wuhan-strain SARS-CoV-2 spike came from the Ad26 vector that formed the vaccine. The protocol was immunoSEQ multiplex PCR, while the TCRdb copy is restricted to in-frame clones and leaves out a portion. The sample contains 380,000 or so clones, around 82% of which appear only once. The gene calls are TRBV12-3 or TRBV12-4 and TRBJ2-1; D perhaps matches TRBD2 (5 bases). The TCR comes from a person aged 18-65 years who received the Ad26.COV2.S COVID-19 vaccine or a placebo. This specimen consisted of peripheral blood, obtained in a trial of Ad26.COV2.S vaccine versus placebo. This CDR3 reads CATRTGSEQFF. CDR3 bases: TGTGCCACCCGAACGGGGAGTGAGCAGTTCTTC.